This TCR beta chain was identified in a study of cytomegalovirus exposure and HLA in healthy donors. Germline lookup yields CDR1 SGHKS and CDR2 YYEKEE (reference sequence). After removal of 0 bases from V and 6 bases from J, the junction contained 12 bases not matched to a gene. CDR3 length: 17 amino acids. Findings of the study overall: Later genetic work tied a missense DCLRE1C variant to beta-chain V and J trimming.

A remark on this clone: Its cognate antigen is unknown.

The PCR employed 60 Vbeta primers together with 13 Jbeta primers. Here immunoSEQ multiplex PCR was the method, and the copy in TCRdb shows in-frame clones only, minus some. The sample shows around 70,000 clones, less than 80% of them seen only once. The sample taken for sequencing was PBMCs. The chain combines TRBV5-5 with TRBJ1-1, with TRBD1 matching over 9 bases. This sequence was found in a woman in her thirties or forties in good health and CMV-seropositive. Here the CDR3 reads CASSLGWDRDRLAEAFF. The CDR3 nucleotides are TGTGCCAGCAGCTTGGGTTGGGACAGGGATAGACTGGCTGAAGCTTTCTTT.